This T cell receptor (beta chain) was sequenced for a study of OX40 agonist ivuxolimab in advanced cancers. Study context: Patients received the agonistic anti-OX40 (CD134) antibody ivuxolimab. Enrolled patients in dose escalation had cancers that were hepatocellular carcinoma, melanoma, renal cell or head and neck cancer. Two patients with cutaneous melanoma and one with hepatocellular carcinoma, three in total, showed partial responses.

Germline CDR1 and CDR2: KGHSH and LQKENI. The CDR3 has 13 amino acids. V shed 6 bases and J 8 bases; nucleotides not matched to a gene: 6. Clones were sequenced by immunoSEQ multiplex PCR, and TCRdb holds only the in-frame ones, with some missing. The sample lists over 100,000 clones, 93% occurring once. The material sequenced was CD4+ or CD8+ T cells sorted from blood, taken in a trial of the OX40 agonist ivuxolimab. This clonotype was sampled from an adult with an advanced solid tumor such as melanoma, head and neck, liver or kidney cancer. The rearrangement uses TRBV18 and TRBJ2-1; 8 bases map to TRBD1. The CDR3 region is CASSRTGGDEQFF. The CDR3 coding sequence is TGTGCCAGCTCCCGCACAGGGGGAGATGAGCAGTTCTTC. The full variable domain, in which reference TRBV18 and TRBJ2-1 provide the parts outside the CDR3, is NAGVMQNPRHLVRRRGQEARLRCSPMKGHSHVYWYRQLPEEGLKFMVYLQKENIIDESGMPKERFSAEFPKEGPSILRIQQVVRGDSAAYFCASSRTGGDEQFFGPGTRLTVL.